The entry that follows covers one TCR beta chain sequence. The data were obtained in a study of OX40 agonist ivuxolimab in advanced cancers. Data came from immunoSEQ multiplex PCR; TCRdb stores just in-frame clones and leaves some out. The sample has tens of thousands of clones; roughly 86% are singletons. Patients were ruled out by autoimmune disease history or systemic immunosuppression. V shed 4 bases, J shed 6 bases, and the junction held 11 bases outside the gene matches. The germline CDR1 and CDR2 sequences are MGHDK and SYGVNS. The CDR3 is made up of 15 amino acids. The V call is TRBV25-1, the J call TRBJ1-1; 7 nucleotides match TRBD1. This TCR was sampled from an adult with an advanced solid tumor such as melanoma, head and neck, liver or kidney cancer. Specimen: CD4+ or CD8+ T cells sorted from blood, collected in a trial of the OX40 agonist ivuxolimab. CDR3 nucleotide sequence: TGTGCCAGCAGTGCACTGGGGACAGTGGAACCTGAAGCTTTCTTT. It is translated as CASSALGTVEPEAFF.